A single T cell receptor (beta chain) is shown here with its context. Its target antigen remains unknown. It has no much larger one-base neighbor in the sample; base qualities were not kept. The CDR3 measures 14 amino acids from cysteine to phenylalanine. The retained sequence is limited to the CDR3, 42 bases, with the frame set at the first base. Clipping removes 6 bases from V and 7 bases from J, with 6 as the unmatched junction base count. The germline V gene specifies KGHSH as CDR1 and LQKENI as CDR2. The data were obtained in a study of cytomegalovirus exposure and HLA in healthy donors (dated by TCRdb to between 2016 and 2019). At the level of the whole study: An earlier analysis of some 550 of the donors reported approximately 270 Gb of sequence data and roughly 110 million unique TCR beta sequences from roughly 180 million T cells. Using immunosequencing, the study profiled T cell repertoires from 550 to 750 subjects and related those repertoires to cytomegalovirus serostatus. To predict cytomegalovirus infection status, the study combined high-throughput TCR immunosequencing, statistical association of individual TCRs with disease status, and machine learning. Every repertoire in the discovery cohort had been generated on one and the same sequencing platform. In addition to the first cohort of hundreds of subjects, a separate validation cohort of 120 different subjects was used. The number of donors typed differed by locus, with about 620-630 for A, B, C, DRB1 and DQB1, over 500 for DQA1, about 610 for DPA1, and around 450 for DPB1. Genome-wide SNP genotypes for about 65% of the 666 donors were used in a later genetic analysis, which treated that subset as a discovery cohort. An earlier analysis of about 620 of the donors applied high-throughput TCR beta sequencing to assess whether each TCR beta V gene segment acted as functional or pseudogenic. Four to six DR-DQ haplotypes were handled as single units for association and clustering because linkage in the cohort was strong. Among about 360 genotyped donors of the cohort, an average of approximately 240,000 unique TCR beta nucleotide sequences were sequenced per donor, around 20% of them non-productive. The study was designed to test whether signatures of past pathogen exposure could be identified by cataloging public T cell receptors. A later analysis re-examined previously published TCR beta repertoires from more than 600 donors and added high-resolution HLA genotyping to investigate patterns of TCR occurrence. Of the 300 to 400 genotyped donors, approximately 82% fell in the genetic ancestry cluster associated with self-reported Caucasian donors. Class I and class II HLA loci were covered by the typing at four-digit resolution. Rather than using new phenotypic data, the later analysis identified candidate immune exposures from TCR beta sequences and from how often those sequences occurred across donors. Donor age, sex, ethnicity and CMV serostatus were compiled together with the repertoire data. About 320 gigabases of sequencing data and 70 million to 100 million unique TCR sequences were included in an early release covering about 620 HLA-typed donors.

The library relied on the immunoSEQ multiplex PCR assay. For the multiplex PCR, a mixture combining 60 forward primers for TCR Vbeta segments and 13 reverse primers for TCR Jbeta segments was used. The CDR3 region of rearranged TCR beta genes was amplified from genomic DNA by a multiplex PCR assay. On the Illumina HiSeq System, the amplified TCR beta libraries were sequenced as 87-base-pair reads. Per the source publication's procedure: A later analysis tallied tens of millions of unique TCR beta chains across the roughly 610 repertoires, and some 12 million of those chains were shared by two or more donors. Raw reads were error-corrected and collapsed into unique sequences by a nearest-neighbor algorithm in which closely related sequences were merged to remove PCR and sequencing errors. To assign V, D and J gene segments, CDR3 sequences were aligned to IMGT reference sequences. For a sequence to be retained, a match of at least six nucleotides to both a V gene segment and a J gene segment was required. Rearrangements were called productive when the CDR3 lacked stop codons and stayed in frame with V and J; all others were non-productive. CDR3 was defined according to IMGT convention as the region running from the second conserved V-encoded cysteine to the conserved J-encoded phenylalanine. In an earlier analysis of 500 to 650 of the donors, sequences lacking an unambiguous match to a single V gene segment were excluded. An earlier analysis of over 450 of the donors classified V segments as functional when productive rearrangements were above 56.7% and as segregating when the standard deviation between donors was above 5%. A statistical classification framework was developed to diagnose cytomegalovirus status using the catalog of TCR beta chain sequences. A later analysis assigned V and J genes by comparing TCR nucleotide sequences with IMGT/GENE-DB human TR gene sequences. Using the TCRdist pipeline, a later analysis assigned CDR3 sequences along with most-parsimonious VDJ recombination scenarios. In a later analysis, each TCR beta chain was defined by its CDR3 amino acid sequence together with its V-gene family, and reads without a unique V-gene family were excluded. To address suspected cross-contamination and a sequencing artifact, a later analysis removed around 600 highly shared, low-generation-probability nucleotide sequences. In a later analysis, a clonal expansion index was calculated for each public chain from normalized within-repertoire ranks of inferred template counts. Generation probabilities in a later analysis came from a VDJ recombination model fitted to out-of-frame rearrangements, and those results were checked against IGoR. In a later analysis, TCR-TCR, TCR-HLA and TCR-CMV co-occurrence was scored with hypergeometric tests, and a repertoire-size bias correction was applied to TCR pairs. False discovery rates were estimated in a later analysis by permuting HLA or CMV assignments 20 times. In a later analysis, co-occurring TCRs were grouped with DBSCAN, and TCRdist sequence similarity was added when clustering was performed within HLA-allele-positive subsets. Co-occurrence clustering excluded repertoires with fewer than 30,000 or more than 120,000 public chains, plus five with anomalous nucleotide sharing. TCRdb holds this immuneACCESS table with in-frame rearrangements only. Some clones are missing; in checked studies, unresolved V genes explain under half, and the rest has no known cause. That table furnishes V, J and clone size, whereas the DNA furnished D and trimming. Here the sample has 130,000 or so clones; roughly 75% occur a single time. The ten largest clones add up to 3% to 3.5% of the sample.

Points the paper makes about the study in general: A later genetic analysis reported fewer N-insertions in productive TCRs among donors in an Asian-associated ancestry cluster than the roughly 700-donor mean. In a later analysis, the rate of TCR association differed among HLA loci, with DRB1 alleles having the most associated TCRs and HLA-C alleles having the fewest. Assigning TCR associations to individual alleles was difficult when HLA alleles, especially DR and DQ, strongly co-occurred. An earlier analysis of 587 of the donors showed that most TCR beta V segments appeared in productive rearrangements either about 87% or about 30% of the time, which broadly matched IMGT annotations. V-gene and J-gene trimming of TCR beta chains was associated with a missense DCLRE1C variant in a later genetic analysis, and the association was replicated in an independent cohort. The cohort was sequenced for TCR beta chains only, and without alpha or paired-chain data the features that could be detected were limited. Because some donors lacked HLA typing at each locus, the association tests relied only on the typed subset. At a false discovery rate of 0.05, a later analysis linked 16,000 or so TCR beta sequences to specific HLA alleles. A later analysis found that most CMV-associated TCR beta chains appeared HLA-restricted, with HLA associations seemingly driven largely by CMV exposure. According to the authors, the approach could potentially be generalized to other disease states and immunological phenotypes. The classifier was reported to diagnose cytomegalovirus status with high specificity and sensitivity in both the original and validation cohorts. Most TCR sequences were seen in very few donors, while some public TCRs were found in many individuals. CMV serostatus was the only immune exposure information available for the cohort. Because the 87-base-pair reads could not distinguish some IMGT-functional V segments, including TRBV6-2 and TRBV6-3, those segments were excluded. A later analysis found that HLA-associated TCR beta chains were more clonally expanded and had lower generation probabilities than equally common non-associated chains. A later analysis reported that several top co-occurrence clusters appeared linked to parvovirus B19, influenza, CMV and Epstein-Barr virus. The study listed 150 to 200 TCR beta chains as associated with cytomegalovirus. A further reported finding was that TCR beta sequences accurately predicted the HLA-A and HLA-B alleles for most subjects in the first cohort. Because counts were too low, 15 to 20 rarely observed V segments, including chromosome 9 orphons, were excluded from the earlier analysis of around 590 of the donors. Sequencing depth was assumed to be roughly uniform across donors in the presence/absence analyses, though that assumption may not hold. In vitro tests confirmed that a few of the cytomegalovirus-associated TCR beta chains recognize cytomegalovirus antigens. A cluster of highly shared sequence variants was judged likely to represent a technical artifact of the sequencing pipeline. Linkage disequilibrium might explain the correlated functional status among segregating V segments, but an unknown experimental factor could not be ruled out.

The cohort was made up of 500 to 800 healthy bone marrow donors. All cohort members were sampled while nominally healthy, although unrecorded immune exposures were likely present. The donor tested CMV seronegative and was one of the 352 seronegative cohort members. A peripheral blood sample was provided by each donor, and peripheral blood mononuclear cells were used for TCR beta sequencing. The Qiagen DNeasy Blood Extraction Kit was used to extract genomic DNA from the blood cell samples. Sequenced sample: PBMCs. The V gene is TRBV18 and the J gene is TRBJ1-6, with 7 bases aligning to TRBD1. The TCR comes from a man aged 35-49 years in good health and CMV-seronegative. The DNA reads TGTGCCAGCTCCCGGGACAGCCTAAATTCACCCCTCCACTTT. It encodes CASSRDSLNSPLHF.